This TCR beta chain was identified in a study of cytomegalovirus exposure and HLA in healthy donors. The germline V and J ends were trimmed by 5 bases and 4 bases, with 17 bases remaining between them. Germline assignment: CDR1 PRHDT and CDR2 FYEKMQ (reference sequence). This CDR3 region has 15 residues. Overall study findings and caveats: Sequencing likely produced, as an artifact, a cluster of highly shared sequence variants. A later analysis found common viral pathogens apparently linked to several of the most significant clusters.

PCR amplification relied on 60 Vbeta primers (plus 13 Jbeta primers). The repertoire was sequenced with immunoSEQ multiplex PCR; TCRdb's copy has only in-frame clones and lacks some. This repertoire shows about 160,000 clones, roughly 70% found once; its top ten account for around 7%. About this clone: What it binds is unknown.

V and J are TRBV13 and TRBJ1-2; D is unresolved. The clonotype comes from a man aged 40-50 years in good health and CMV-seropositive. Sequenced material: PBMCs. The CDR3 DNA reads TGTGCCAGCAGCCCCACGGGTAGGGAGGGCTATGGCTACACCTTC. Amino acids: CASSPTGREGYGYTF.